Each of the 30 T cell receptor beta chains below was sequenced from the same sample in a study of shared clonotypes between healthy human individuals. Generated by immunoSEQ multiplex PCR, the TCRdb table keeps only in-frame clones and is missing some. The sample includes about 2.5 million clones, 85% to 95% seen only once; the top ten take roughly 0.34%. The sample was naive CD4+ T cells from PBMCs. The subset: CD45RA+ positively selected. Every receptor here comes from a man between 18 and 29 years old in good health. Some clones in this sample may be carry-over from other donors' samples.

The V and J genes are TRBV7-3 and TRBJ2-1, with D tentatively TRBD1 (6 bases). Per germline, CDR1 SGHTA and CDR2 FQGTGA. This CDR3 has 15 amino acids. Trimming removed 6 bases at V and 3 bases at J, with 15 bases between. DNA of the CDR3: TGTGCCAGCAGTCTCGACAGGAAAAACTACAATGAGCAGTTCTTC. Protein product: CASSLDRKNYNEQFF.

V and J are TRBV19 and TRBJ1-5; TRBD1 is a possible D gene (6 bases). The CDR3 totals 13 residues. Per the germline V gene, CDR1 is LNHDA and CDR2 is SQIVND (reference sequence). Between the trimmed V and J ends, which lost 6 bases and 8 bases, there was a span of 14 bases. CDR3 region: CASRDKGGKPQHF. The CDR3, as DNA: TGTGCCAGTAGAGACAAGGGGGGTAAGCCCCAGCATTTT.

This clone has a single count. The J gene is TRBJ2-2, the V gene TRBV27, with TRBD2 matching over 8 bases. This CDR3 spans 15 amino acids. Germline CDR1 MNHEY, CDR2 SMNVEV (reference sequence). V gave up 7 bases and J gave up 4 bases; unmatched junction bases: 8. The CDR3 DNA is TGTGCCAGCAAGATCGGACTAGCAGGCACCGGGGAGCTGTTTTTT. This encodes CASKIGLAGTGELFF.

The chain joins TRBV11-1 to TRBJ2-7, with 7 bases aligning to TRBD1. The length of the CDR3 is 16 residues. V lost 5 bases to trimming and J lost 0 bases; unmatched junction nucleotides: 10. Germline CDR1 reads SGHAT; CDR2 reads FQDESV (reference sequence). This CDR3 is CASSPLKTGSSYEQYF. CDR3 DNA sequence: TGTGCCAGCAGCCCCCTGAAGACAGGGAGCTCCTACGAGCAGTACTTC.

The chain uses TRBV5-6 and TRBJ2-7; tentative D call: TRBD2 (5 bases). CDR1 is SGHDT, CDR2 YYEEEE, per germline. Trimming took 4 bases from V and 1 from J, leaving 9 bases between them. This CDR3 region has 13 residues. Here the CDR3 reads CASSNRRSYEQYF. CDR3 DNA: TGTGCCAGCAGCAATAGGAGGTCCTACGAGCAGTACTTC.

Regarding this clone: Distinct nucleotide sequences in the sample also encode this CDR3. The chain links TRBV20-1 to TRBJ2-1; weak D call: TRBD2 (6 bases). Germline CDR1 is DFQATT and CDR2 is SNEGSKA (reference sequence). The CDR3 sequence is 11 residues long. Trimming took 6 bases from V and 4 from J, leaving 7 bases between them. In nucleotides, the CDR3 is TGCAGTGCCGCGGGGTACAATGAGCAGTTCTTC. Amino acids: CSAAGYNEQFF.

Note on this clone: A much more abundant neighbour one base away suggests this may be a read error. Other DNA sequences in this specimen translate into the identical CDR3. The rearrangement uses TRBV5-1 and TRBJ1-1; tentative D call: TRBD1 (5 bases). Germline V gene data show CDR1 as SGHRS and CDR2 as YFSETQ. This CDR3 has 14 amino acids. V was trimmed by 0 bases and J by 1 base, leaving 7 bases between them. CDR3: CASSLVTANTEAFF. CDR3 nucleotide sequence: TGCGCCAGCAGCTTGGTGACAGCGAACACTGAAGCTTTCTTT.

The gene calls are TRBV7-9 and TRBJ2-7; D uncertain. The germline CDR1 and CDR2 sequences are SEHNR and FQNEAQ (reference sequence). The germline V and J ends were trimmed by 0 bases and 6 bases, with 3 bases remaining between them. The CDR3 is 11 residues long. CDR3 in DNA: TGTGCCAGCAGCTTAGCAGCCGAGCAGTACTTC. This sequence encodes CASSLAAEQYF.

Here the CDR3 DNA reads TGCAGCGTCGGAACAGGGGGCGACTATGGCTACACCTTC. This sequence encodes CSVGTGGDYGYTF. This rearrangement joins TRBV29-1 to TRBJ1-2; 9 bases map to TRBD1. Germline V gene sequence: CDR1 SQVTM, CDR2 ANQGSEA. V gave up 6 bases and J gave up 3 bases; unmatched junction bases: 5. This CDR3 contains 13 residues.

This chain links TRBV19 with TRBJ1-5, with TRBD1 as a possible D gene (5 bases). Germline CDR1 is LNHDA and CDR2 is SQIVND (reference sequence). Trimming cost V 5 bases and J 5 bases, with 7 bases left between them. This CDR3 comprises 12 residues. This chain's CDR3 is CASSSTDQPQHF. The CDR3 nucleotides are TGTGCCAGTAGTTCGACAGATCAGCCCCAGCATTTT. Full variable domain (rest looked up from reference TRBV19 and TRBJ1-5): DGGITQSPKYLFRKEGQNVTLSCEQNLNHDAMYWYRQDPGQGLRLIYYSQIVNDFQKGDIAEGYSVSREKKESFPLTVTSAQKNPTAFYLCASSSTDQPQHFGDGTRLSIL.

This clone was recorded only once. The sample contains more than one DNA sequence encoding this CDR3. The rearrangement joins TRBV19 to TRBJ2-2, with a tentative D call TRBD2 (6 bases). Trimming took off 3 bases at V and 0 bases at J, with 11 bases between the two ends. CDR1 LNHDA and CDR2 SQIVND come from the germline V gene (reference sequence). The CDR3 is 16 residues long. CDR3: CASSIGGGTNTGELFF. DNA for the CDR3: TGTGCCAGTAGTATTGGTGGAGGGACGAACACCGGGGAGCTGTTTTTT.

The V gene is TRBV5-1, the J gene TRBJ1-4; TRBD1 matches 7 bases. V dropped 4 bases and J dropped 3; count of bases not matched to a gene: 6. The CDR3 is 15 residues long. Germline V gene sequence: CDR1 SGHRS, CDR2 YFSETQ. In DNA, the CDR3 is TGCGCCAGCAGCGCTTCAGGGGGATCTAATGAAAAACTGTTTTTT. It specifies CASSASGGSNEKLFF.

This clone came up a few times. The same CDR3 also results from other DNA sequences found in this sample. The chain carries TRBV27 and TRBJ1-1, with D perhaps TRBD1 (6 bases). The germline V gene encodes CDR1 MNHEY and CDR2 SMNVEV (reference sequence). V lost 3 bases and J lost 0, with 11 bases in between. The CDR3 is 15 amino acids. CDR3 region: CASSFRGRMNTEAFF. As DNA, the CDR3 is TGTGCCAGCAGTTTCAGGGGAAGAATGAACACTGAAGCTTTCTTT.

The V call is TRBV5-4, the J call TRBJ1-2, with D possibly TRBD1 on 5 matching bases. Germline values: CDR1 SGHNT, CDR2 YYREEE (reference sequence). Trimming removed 4 bases from V and 8 bases from J, with 15 bases in between. The CDR3 runs 13 residues. CDR3 coding DNA: TGTGCCAGCAGCCCCCTTACGGGGGACGGCTACACCTTC. As protein: CASSPLTGDGYTF. Full variable domain (outside the CDR3, taken from reference TRBV5-4 and TRBJ1-2): ETGVTQSPTHLIKTRGQQVTLRCSSQSGHNTVSWYQQALGQGPQFIFQYYREEENGRGNFPPRFSGLQFPNYSSELNVNALELDDSALYLCASSPLTGDGYTFGSGTRLTVV.

This chain joins TRBV6-1 and TRBJ1-4; D might be TRBD1 (5 bases). Trimming took 2 bases from V and 5 from J, leaving 15 bases between them. The CDR3 length is 16 residues. From germline, CDR1 is MNHNS and CDR2 SASEGT. CDR3 in amino acids: CASSEFGGRANEKLFF. The CDR3, as DNA: TGTGCCAGCAGTGAATTCGGTGGCAGGGCGAATGAAAAACTGTTTTTT.

The V call is TRBV28, the J call TRBJ1-4; D possibly corresponds to TRBD1 (6 bases). Trimming shortened V by 5 bases and J by 7 bases, and 14 bases separated the two germline ends. This CDR3 has 14 residues. Germline V lookup: CDR1 MDHEN, CDR2 SYDVKM. CDR3 in DNA: TGTGCCAGCAGTATCGGGGGGGCTACTGAAAAACTGTTTTTT. Protein: CASSIGGATEKLFF.

The rearrangement links TRBV6-6 to TRBJ1-1; D gene ambiguous. The V and J ends lost 4 bases and 3 bases respectively, with 3 bases between them. Germline V CDR1 and CDR2: MNHNY, SVGAGI (reference sequence). The CDR3 has 11 residues. The CDR3 region is CASSFDTEAFF. The CDR3 nucleotides read TGTGCCAGCAGTTTCGACACTGAAGCTTTCTTT.

This chain joins TRBV5-1 and TRBJ2-6; 9 nucleotides match TRBD1. The CDR3 covers 17 residues. Trimming took 5 bases from V and 4 from J; bases not matched to a gene: 10. Germline V gives CDR1 SGHRS, CDR2 YFSETQ. The CDR3: CASSPGTGFAGANVLTF. CDR3 nucleotide sequence: TGCGCCAGCAGTCCCGGGACAGGGTTCGCCGGGGCCAACGTCCTGACTTTC.

This rearrangement joins TRBV28 to TRBJ2-2; weak D call: TRBD2 (5 bases). This CDR3 has 14 residues. Trimming pared 5 bases from V and 7 bases from J, leaving 14 bases between. Per the germline V gene, CDR1 is MDHEN and CDR2 is SYDVKM. The CDR3 sequence is CASSPWRRGGELFF. The CDR3 nucleotides are TGTGCCAGCAGTCCCTGGAGGCGCGGCGGGGAGCTGTTTTTT.

This chain links TRBV5-5 with TRBJ2-2, with 7 bases that match TRBD2. CDR3 size: 15 residues. The germline CDR1 and CDR2 sequences are SGHKS and YYEKEE (reference sequence). V was pared by 4 bases and J by 2 bases, with 5 bases of the junction left unmatched. CDR3 sequence: CASSPGGSNTGELFF. CDR3 bases: TGTGCCAGCAGCCCCGGGGGGAGTAACACCGGGGAGCTGTTTTTT. The full variable domain, completed using reference TRBV5-5 and TRBJ2-2, is DAGVTQSPTHLIKTRGQQVTLRCSPISGHKSVSWYQQVLGQGPQFIFQYYEKEERGRGNFPDRFSARQFPNYSSELNVNALLLGDSALYLCASSPGGSNTGELFFGEGSRLTVL.

The chain carries TRBV10-3 and TRBJ2-1, with D possibly being TRBD2 (5 bases). Trimming took 3 bases from V and 6 from J, leaving 6 bases between them. This CDR3 has 12 amino acids. CDR1 is ENHRY, CDR2 SYGVKD, per germline. The CDR3 DNA sequence: TGTGCCATCAGTGACGGGATCAATGAGCAGTTCTTC. Protein sequence: CAISDGINEQFF.

Details on this clone: Other DNA sequences within the sample encode an identical CDR3. The V gene is TRBV2, the J gene TRBJ1-1; 9 bases line up with TRBD1. Germline-derived CDR1 and CDR2 are SNHLY and FYNNEI. CDR3 length equals 13 residues. J was trimmed by 5 bases and V by 7 bases; bases with no gene match: 5. Here the CDR3 reads CASTRQGGTEAFF. In DNA, the CDR3 is TGTGCCAGCACCCGACAGGGGGGTACTGAAGCTTTCTTT.

The gene calls are TRBV4-1 and TRBJ2-3; D gene uncertain. Trimming took 4 bases from V and 2 from J, leaving 13 bases between them. This CDR3 comprises 15 residues. CDR1 is MGHRA, CDR2 YSYEKL, per germline. CDR3 DNA sequence: TGCGCCAGCAGCCTAAGCGCTGGAACCACAGATACGCAGTATTTT. It codes for CASSLSAGTTDTQYF.

The rearrangement links TRBV18 to TRBJ2-3, with D tentatively TRBD1 (5 bases). There are 15 residues in the CDR3. The germline gives CDR1 KGHSH, CDR2 LQKENI. The ends were cut back, 1 base at V and 4 bases at J, with 12 bases in the middle. CDR3 nucleotide sequence: TGTGCCAGCTCACCACGCCCAGGGATCCCAGATACGCAGTATTTT. Encoded protein: CASSPRPGIPDTQYF. The entire variable domain, with the rest obtained from reference TRBV18 and TRBJ2-3, is as follows: NAGVMQNPRHLVRRRGQEARLRCSPMKGHSHVYWYRQLPEEGLKFMVYLQKENIIDESGMPKERFSAEFPKEGPSILRIQQVVRGDSAAYFCASSPRPGIPDTQYFGPGTRLTVL.

The chain couples TRBV7-3 to TRBJ2-1, with 15 bases aligning to TRBD2. Germline CDR1 and CDR2: SGHTA and FQGTGA. With V trimmed by 5 bases and J by 0 bases, 14 bases remained unmatched. This CDR3 has 21 residues. This chain's CDR3 is CASSPRPGTSGRSASYNEQFF. CDR3 DNA sequence: TGTGCCAGCAGCCCCAGACCCGGGACTAGCGGGAGGTCTGCCTCCTACAATGAGCAGTTCTTC.

The V call is TRBV9, the J call TRBJ2-7; D perhaps matches TRBD2 (5 bases). This CDR3 comprises 12 residues. Germline V CDR1 and CDR2: SGDLS, YYNGEE. V was pared by 3 bases and J by 7 bases, with 11 bases between. CDR3: CASSERPGEQYF. CDR3 coding DNA: TGTGCCAGCAGCGAGAGGCCGGGGGAGCAGTACTTC.

This clone was seen more than once but under ten times. The chain couples TRBV14 to TRBJ1-2; D possibly corresponds to TRBD1 (5 bases). Per germline, CDR1 SGHDN and CDR2 FVKESK. V was trimmed by 2 bases and J by 7 bases, leaving 20 bases between them. The CDR3 has 16 residues. The CDR3 sequence is CASSQLNLDRMTGYTF. DNA of the CDR3: TGTGCCAGCAGCCAATTAAACCTCGACAGAATGACTGGCTACACCTTC. Variable domain in full (rest from reference TRBV14 and TRBJ1-2): EAGVTQFPSHSVIEKGQTVTLRCDPISGHDNLYWYRRVMGKEIKFLLHFVKESKQDESGMPNNRFLAERTGGTYSTLKVQPAELEDSGVYFCASSQLNLDRMTGYTFGSGTRLTVV.

The chain has TRBV27 and TRBJ2-2; tentative D call: TRBD2 (5 bases). Germline CDR1 is MNHEY and CDR2 is SMNVEV (reference sequence). With 5 bases removed from V and 3 bases from J, the gap between germline ends came to 13 bases. CDR3 size: 15 residues. CDR3 in amino acids: CASSAQGGYTGELFF. CDR3 DNA sequence: TGTGCCAGCAGTGCCCAAGGAGGTTACACCGGGGAGCTGTTTTTT.

The CDR3 coding sequence is TGTGCCAGCAGCCTCGGCGAGGGTTATGGGTACGAGCAGTACTTC. Encoded protein: CASSLGEGYGYEQYF. The chain couples TRBV28 to TRBJ2-7, with D maybe TRBD2 (5 bases). The CDR3 extends over 15 amino acids. Germline V CDR1 and CDR2: MDHEN, SYDVKM. Deletions cut 6 bases from V and 4 bases from J, with 19 bases between.

The chain joins TRBV5-4 to TRBJ2-1, with 10 nucleotides matching TRBD2. The CDR3 has 16 amino acids. Looked up from germline, CDR1 is SGHNT and CDR2 is YYREEE (reference sequence). Trimming at V came to 0 bases and at J to 5 bases, leaving 5 bases not matched to a gene. CDR3 loop: CASSLESGLANNEQFF. As DNA, the CDR3 is TGTGCCAGCAGCTTGGAATCGGGACTAGCGAACAATGAGCAGTTCTTC.